Shown below are 32 T cell receptor beta chains from a single sample sequenced in a study of shared clonotypes between healthy human individuals. TCRdb keeps only in-frame clones here, not all; method: immunoSEQ multiplex PCR. The table shows roughly 2,500,000 clones, with approximately 93% occurring only once. The sequenced material came from naive CD4+ T cells from PBMCs. Subset noted: CD45RA+ positively selected. The receptors shown here come from a man between 18 and 35 years old in good health. Some clones in this sample may be carry-over from other donors' samples.

V and J are TRBV7-9 and TRBJ2-3; the match to TRBD2 covers 11 bases. The CDR3 spans 18 residues. Germline assignment: CDR1 SEHNR and CDR2 FQNEAQ (reference sequence). J was trimmed by 0 bases and V by 5 bases; bases with no gene match: 10. The DNA for the CDR3 is TGTGCCAGCAGCCACGGGGGACTAGCGGACCTTAGCACAGATACGCAGTATTTT. This codes for CASSHGGLADLSTDTQYF.

The table lists this clone with a few counts. The CDR3: CASSMGQGSYEQYF. The CDR3 DNA is TGCGCCAGCAGCATGGGACAGGGGTCCTACGAGCAGTACTTC. The chain recombines TRBV5-1 with TRBJ2-7; TRBD1 matches at 10 bases. The ends lost 4 bases at V and 1 base at J; junction bases unmatched: 2. Germline values: CDR1 SGHRS, CDR2 YFSETQ. The CDR3 is 14 amino acids.

The chain recombines TRBV5-1 with TRBJ2-2; possibly TRBD2 for D (5 bases). The CDR3 is made up of 14 amino acids. Germline loops: CDR1 SGHRS, CDR2 YFSETQ. V lost 4 bases and J 2 bases, leaving 9 bases between the germline ends. CDR3: CASSGSPNTGELFF. CDR3 sequence (DNA): TGCGCCAGCAGCGGGAGCCCAAACACCGGGGAGCTGTTTTTT.

Comments on this clone: Distinct nucleotide sequences in the sample also encode this CDR3. This chain links TRBV9 with TRBJ1-1; no reliable D call. Germline-derived CDR1 and CDR2 are SGDLS and YYNGEE. The CDR3 spans 14 residues. With 0 bases removed from V and 0 bases from J, the gap between germline ends came to 6 bases. In DNA, the CDR3 is TGTGCCAGCAGCGTAGTTGGGCTGAACACTGAAGCTTTCTTT. The encoded protein is CASSVVGLNTEAFF.

The rearrangement links TRBV28 to TRBJ1-4, with a tentative D call TRBD1 (5 bases). Trimming took 7 bases from V and 8 from J, leaving 17 bases between them. The germline V gene encodes CDR1 MDHEN and CDR2 SYDVKM. This CDR3 is built from 14 residues. CDR3 sequence (DNA): TGTGCCAGCAAGGGACTGGGTTCGCACGAAAAACTGTTTTTT. It yields the protein CASKGLGSHEKLFF.

The chain links TRBV10-1 to TRBJ2-5, with a weak D call TRBD2 (7 bases). The germline V gene has CDR1 WNHNN and CDR2 SYGVQD (reference sequence). The ends were cut back, 10 bases at V and 0 bases at J, with 15 bases in the middle. This CDR3 is built from 14 residues. The CDR3 is CAKERGHHQETQYF. The CDR3 coding sequence is TGCGCCAAAGAGCGGGGACACCACCAAGAGACCCAGTACTTC.

This chain connects TRBV2 to TRBJ2-5; possibly TRBD2 for D (6 bases). V shed 7 bases and J shed 4 bases, with 13 bases lying between them. From germline, CDR1 is SNHLY and CDR2 FYNNEI. The CDR3 has 13 amino acids. The CDR3 coding sequence is TGTGCCAGCACCCTAGCGATCAGAGAGACCCAGTACTTC. Translation gives CASTLAIRETQYF.

CDR3 sequence (DNA): TGTGCCAGCCCAGGGACAGCTCCGAACACTGAAGCTTTCTTT. Its translation: CASPGTAPNTEAFF. V gene TRBV28 combines with J gene TRBJ1-1; 7 nucleotides align to TRBD1. V gave up 8 bases and J gave up 1 base; unmatched junction bases: 7. This CDR3 is 14 amino acids long. Germline lookup yields CDR1 MDHEN and CDR2 SYDVKM.

The chain recombines TRBV20-1 with TRBJ2-5; no reliable D call. The last part of the DNA fits TRBJ2-7 better; the J call may be wrong. The germline V gene encodes CDR1 DFQATT and CDR2 SNEGSKA (reference sequence). The CDR3 consists of 11 residues. The CDR3 DNA follows: TGCAGTGGACTCGACGCCTACGAGCAGTACTTC. It codes for CSGLDAYEQYF.

This clone was counted between two and nine times. The chain has TRBV30 and TRBJ1-5, with TRBD1 matching 7 bases. There are 12 residues in the CDR3. Germline-derived CDR1 and CDR2 are GTSNPN and SVGIG (reference sequence). CDR3 sequence: CAMRGQDQPQHF. CDR3 in DNA: TGTGCTATGAGGGGGCAGGATCAGCCCCAGCATTTT.

This clone was seen a few times. This chain connects TRBV20-1 to TRBJ1-1; no reliable D call. Germline-derived CDR1 and CDR2 are DFQATT and SNEGSKA (reference sequence). Trimming left V 6 bases short and J 4 bases short, with 9 bases between. The CDR3 totals 11 residues. Written as DNA, the CDR3 is TGCAGTGCCACCAAGAGCACTGAAGCTTTCTTT. Translating it yields CSATKSTEAFF.

The count of this clone is one. The rearrangement joins TRBV18 to TRBJ2-7; tentatively, D is TRBD1 (5 bases). The CDR3 totals 13 residues. The ends were cut back, 3 bases at V and 7 bases at J, with 13 bases in the middle. Germline V gene data show CDR1 as KGHSH and CDR2 as LQKENI. CDR3: CASSPTMDTEQYF. In DNA, the CDR3 is TGTGCCAGCTCACCTACGATGGACACAGAGCAGTACTTC.

The chain employs TRBV6-5 and TRBJ2-1; 8 nucleotides align to TRBD2. Germline CDR1 and CDR2: MNHEY and SVGAGI. There are 15 residues in the CDR3. Germline trimming cut 0 bases from V and 7 bases from J; bases unmatched to any gene: 5. The CDR3 region is CASSYSTGGWNEQFF. CDR3 nucleotides: TGTGCCAGCAGTTACTCCACGGGGGGGTGGAATGAGCAGTTCTTC.

Notes on this clone: This sample includes further DNA sequences coding for the same CDR3. J is TRBJ2-7 and V is TRBV19, with 7 bases matching TRBD1. Unmatched junction bases numbered 4, after V lost 9 bases and J lost 2 bases. Germline CDR1 is LNHDA and CDR2 is SQIVND (reference sequence). The CDR3 sequence is 12 residues long. CDR3 protein: CASRGQTYEQYF. The CDR3 nucleotides are TGTGCCAGCCGGGGACAGACCTACGAGCAGTACTTC.

This clone occurred once. The chain carries TRBV7-8 and TRBJ1-4; D is unresolved. CDR1 SGHVS and CDR2 FQNEAQ come from the germline V gene. V was clipped by 0 bases and J by 6 bases, with 14 bases between them. The CDR3 is made up of 16 amino acids. The CDR3 is CASSLARPRSHEKLFF. As DNA, the CDR3 is TGTGCCAGCAGCTTAGCGCGTCCCCGGAGTCATGAAAAACTGTTTTTT.

The chain links TRBV28 to TRBJ1-4; possibly TRBD1 for D (5 bases). CDR1 is MDHEN and CDR2 is SYDVKM in the germline V gene. This CDR3 has 13 amino acids. V was shortened by 7 bases and J by 5 bases, with 11 bases between the two germline ends. The CDR3 DNA reads TGTGCCAGCAATAGACAGCCGAATGAAAAACTGTTTTTT. Its protein is CASNRQPNEKLFF.

V is TRBV4-1 and J is TRBJ1-2; tentative D call: TRBD1 (6 bases). The germline V and J ends were trimmed by 3 bases and 8 bases, with 16 bases remaining between them. From germline, CDR1 is MGHRA and CDR2 YSYEKL. There are 14 residues in the CDR3. In DNA form, the CDR3 reads TGCGCCAGCAGCCAGCTCGGAGGGGGAGGAGGCTACACCTTC. Its protein is CASSQLGGGGGYTF.

The J gene is TRBJ2-7, the V gene TRBV5-1, with 9 bases aligning to TRBD1. This CDR3 comprises 17 residues. The germline V gene has CDR1 SGHRS and CDR2 YFSETQ. Unmatched junction bases numbered 14, after V lost 4 bases and J lost 3 bases. CDR3 DNA: TGCGCCAGCAGCCGCTTCTCTACGGGACAGGGTATCTACGAGCAGTACTTC. Protein sequence: CASSRFSTGQGIYEQYF.

The J gene is TRBJ1-3, the V gene TRBV16, with D tentatively TRBD1 (5 bases). Trimming took off 0 bases at V and 0 bases at J, with 9 bases between the two ends. Germline-derived CDR1 and CDR2 are KGHSY and FQNENV. This CDR3 comprises 16 residues. The CDR3 coding sequence is TGTGCCAGCAGCCAATCGGCAGGGATCTCTGGAAACACCATATATTTT. Translating gives CASSQSAGISGNTIYF.

The rearrangement joins TRBV30 to TRBJ2-5; D remains ambiguous. V lost 0 bases and J 7 bases, leaving 15 bases between the germline ends. CDR3 length: 14 residues. Looked up from germline, CDR1 is GTSNPN and CDR2 is SVGIG (reference sequence). The CDR3 nucleotides are TGTGCCTGGAGTGTTGGGTCGGCAGTCGGGACCCAGTACTTC. Encoded protein: CAWSVGSAVGTQYF.

The gene calls are TRBV28 and TRBJ1-5, with D possibly being TRBD1 (6 bases). This CDR3 is 14 amino acids long. V dropped 6 bases and J dropped 3 bases, with 12 bases sitting between them. Germline V gives CDR1 MDHEN, CDR2 SYDVKM. The CDR3 sequence is CASRDGQTNQPQHF. CDR3 bases: TGTGCCAGCAGAGATGGACAGACCAATCAGCCCCAGCATTTT.

The chain uses TRBV10-3 and TRBJ2-1, with 9 nucleotides matching TRBD1. V lost 5 bases, J lost 1 base, and 6 bases stayed unmatched. The CDR3 loop spans 16 amino acids. Looked up from germline, CDR1 is ENHRY and CDR2 is SYGVKD. CDR3 in DNA: TGTGCCATCAGTTACCTACAGGGGGCATCCTACAATGAGCAGTTCTTC. Its protein is CAISYLQGASYNEQFF.

J is TRBJ2-1 and V is TRBV10-2; TRBD2 might be the D (5 bases). Between the trimmed V and J ends, which lost 8 bases and 1 base, there was a span of 15 bases. This CDR3 is 15 amino acids long. Looked up from germline, CDR1 is WSHSY and CDR2 is SAAADI. In DNA, the CDR3 is TGCGCCAGCTCCCTTCCCCGGGATTCCTACAATGAGCAGTTCTTC. Protein product: CASSLPRDSYNEQFF.

V usage is TRBV30 and J usage is TRBJ2-1; 8 bases agree with TRBD2. The V gene end was trimmed by 0 bases and the J gene end by 7 bases; junction bases not matched to a gene: 8. The germline CDR1 and CDR2 sequences are GTSNPN and SVGIG (reference sequence). The CDR3 sequence is 15 residues long. The CDR3 sequence is CAWSVWGASGNEQFF. In DNA form, the CDR3 reads TGTGCCTGGAGTGTATGGGGGGCTAGCGGGAATGAGCAGTTCTTC.

The chain combines TRBV28 with TRBJ1-3; tentative D call: TRBD1 (6 bases). Trimming stripped 2 bases from V and 5 bases from J, with 13 bases between. Germline V gene lookup returns CDR1 MDHEN and CDR2 SYDVKM. The CDR3 extends over 15 amino acids. CDR3 sequence reads: CASSLGGAARNTIYF. The CDR3, as DNA: TGTGCCAGCAGTTTAGGGGGGGCCGCCAGAAACACCATATATTTT.

The V gene is TRBV11-2, the J gene TRBJ1-1, with TRBD1 as a possible D gene (6 bases). V lost 1 base, J lost 7 bases, and 16 bases lay in between. CDR1 and CDR2 from the germline V gene are SGHAT and FQNNGV. The CDR3 totals 15 residues. This CDR3 is CASSLVLGTGHEAFF. CDR3 bases: TGTGCCAGCAGCTTAGTACTGGGCACAGGGCATGAAGCTTTCTTT.

This chain links TRBV29-1 with TRBJ1-2; 11 bases match TRBD1. J was trimmed by 4 bases and V by 1 base; bases with no gene match: 2. The CDR3 contains 14 residues. The germline CDR1 and CDR2 sequences are SQVTM and ANQGSEA. CDR3 bases: TGCAGCGTTGAAGGGACAGGGGGCTTCTATGGCTACACCTTC. Translation: CSVEGTGGFYGYTF.

On this clone: Other DNA sequences within the sample encode an identical CDR3. This chain joins TRBV28 and TRBJ1-2, with D maybe TRBD1 (5 bases). The CDR3 runs 13 residues. The V and J ends lost 3 bases and 4 bases respectively, with 9 bases between them. Germline-derived CDR1 and CDR2 are MDHEN and SYDVKM. In DNA, the CDR3 is TGTGCCAGCAGTTTCGGGGGGGGCTATGGCTACACCTTC. Translation gives CASSFGGGYGYTF.

The V gene is TRBV20-1, the J gene TRBJ2-4, with D hard to call. CDR1 is DFQATT and CDR2 is SNEGSKA in the germline V gene (reference sequence). Trimming cost V 4 bases and J 6 bases, with 7 bases left between them. The CDR3 runs 11 residues. CDR3 sequence (DNA): TGCAGTGCTAAATCGGGAAACATTCAGTACTTC. This codes for CSAKSGNIQYF.

This chain uses TRBV19 with TRBJ1-5; D might be TRBD1 (6 bases). The CDR3 loop spans 15 amino acids. Germline lookup yields CDR1 LNHDA and CDR2 SQIVND (reference sequence). V shed 8 bases and J shed 3 bases, with 17 bases lying between them. The CDR3, as DNA: TGTGCCAGTCGGAAGGGAGGACAGCCCAATCAGCCCCAGCATTTT. Translation gives CASRKGGQPNQPQHF. Variable domain in full (rest from reference TRBV19 and TRBJ1-5): DGGITQSPKYLFRKEGQNVTLSCEQNLNHDAMYWYRQDPGQGLRLIYYSQIVNDFQKGDIAEGYSVSREKKESFPLTVTSAQKNPTAFYLCASRKGGQPNQPQHFGDGTRLSIL.

The chain couples TRBV28 to TRBJ2-7; 8 bases map to TRBD2. The CDR3 consists of 15 residues. J gave up 2 bases and V 6 bases, and 9 bases lay outside the gene matches. The germline V gene encodes CDR1 MDHEN and CDR2 SYDVKM. The CDR3 sequence: CASSYSGVGTYEQYF. In DNA form, the CDR3 reads TGTGCCAGCAGCTATAGCGGGGTCGGCACCTACGAGCAGTACTTC. The full variable domain, its missing parts supplied by reference TRBV28 and TRBJ2-7, is DVKVTQSSRYLVKRTGEKVFLECVQDMDHENMFWYRQDPGLGLRLIYFSYDVKMKEKGDIPEGYSVSREKKERFSLILESASTNQTSMYLCASSYSGVGTYEQYFGPGTRLTVT.

The gene calls are TRBV7-2 and TRBJ2-3; D is unclear. This CDR3 region has 16 residues. The germline V gene encodes CDR1 SGHTA and CDR2 FQGNSA. Trimming left V 4 bases short and J 3 bases short, with 17 bases between. The CDR3 DNA sequence: TGTGCCAGCAGCTGGGAAAGCCGTGTGAATACAGATACGCAGTATTTT. Residues: CASSWESRVNTDTQYF.